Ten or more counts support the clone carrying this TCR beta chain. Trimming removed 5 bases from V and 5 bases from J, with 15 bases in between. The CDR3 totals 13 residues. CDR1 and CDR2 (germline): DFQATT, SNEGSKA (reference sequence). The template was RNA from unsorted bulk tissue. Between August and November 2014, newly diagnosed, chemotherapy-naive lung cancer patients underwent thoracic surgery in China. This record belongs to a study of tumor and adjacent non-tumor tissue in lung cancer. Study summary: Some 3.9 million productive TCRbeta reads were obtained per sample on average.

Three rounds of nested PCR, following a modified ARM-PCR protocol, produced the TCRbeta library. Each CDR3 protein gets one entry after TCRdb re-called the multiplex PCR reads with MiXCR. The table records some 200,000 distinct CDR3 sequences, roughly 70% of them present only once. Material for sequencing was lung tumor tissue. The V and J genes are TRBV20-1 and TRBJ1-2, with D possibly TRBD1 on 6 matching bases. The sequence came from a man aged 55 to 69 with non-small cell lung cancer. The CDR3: CSALGQLIYGYTF. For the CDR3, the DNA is TGCAGTGCTCTCGGACAGCTGATTTATGGCTACACCTTC.